The sequence of this T cell receptor beta chain was determined in a study of vaccination and CD4 T cells after COVID-19. The CDR3 is 14 residues long. The V and J ends lost 3 bases and 11 bases respectively, with 17 bases between them. To note about this clonotype: What it binds is not known.

The Oncomine TCR Beta short-read assay was applied to DNA of cultured CD4+ T cells. A single record per CDR3 protein comes from TCRdb applying MiXCR to the PCR reads. The data contain approximately 23,000 distinct CDR3 sequences, approximately 29% of them singletons. As to treatment: 10-day PBMC culture with coronavirus spike peptide pools or control peptides (ViraFEST assay). This chain links TRBV12-3 or TRBV12-4 with TRBJ1-5, with D tentatively TRBD1 (5 bases). The TCR comes from a human donor with COVID-19. Sequenced input: cultured CD4+ T cells from blood. The CDR3 protein is CASSLGGGYLAQHF. CDR3 DNA: TGTGCCAGCAGTTTGGGTGGGGGGTATCTGGCCCAGCATTTT.